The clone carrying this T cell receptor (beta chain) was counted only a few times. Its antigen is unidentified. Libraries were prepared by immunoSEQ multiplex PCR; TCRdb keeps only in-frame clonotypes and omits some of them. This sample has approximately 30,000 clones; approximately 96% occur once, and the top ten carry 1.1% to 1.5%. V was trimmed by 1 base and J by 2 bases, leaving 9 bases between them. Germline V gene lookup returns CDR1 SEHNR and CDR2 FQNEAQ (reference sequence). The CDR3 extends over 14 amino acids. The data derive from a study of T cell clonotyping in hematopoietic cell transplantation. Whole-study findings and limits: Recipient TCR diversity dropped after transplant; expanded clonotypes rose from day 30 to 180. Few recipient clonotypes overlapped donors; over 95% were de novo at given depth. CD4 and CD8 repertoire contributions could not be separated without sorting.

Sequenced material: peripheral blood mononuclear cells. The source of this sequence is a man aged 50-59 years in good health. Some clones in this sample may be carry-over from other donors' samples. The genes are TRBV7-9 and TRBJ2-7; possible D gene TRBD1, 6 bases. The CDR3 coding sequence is TGTGCCAGCAGCTTAGGGGGACATACCTACGAGCAGTACTTC. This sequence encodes CASSLGGHTYEQYF.